What follows are 31 T cell receptor beta chains derived from one specimen sequenced in a study of T cells in Graves' hyperthyroidism and ophthalmopathy (dated by TCRdb to 2018 to 2020). Libraries came from multiplex PCR. Sequencing was carried out with an Illumina HiSeq 2000. Amplification of TCR beta CDR3 regions was carried out from RNA transcripts. A first-round RT-PCR of the TCR CDR3 used the HTBI primer set with the Qiagen OneStep RT-PCR kit. In TCRdb, the public reads were trimmed at Q25 with fastp and aligned with MiXCR, with productive beta chains retained. Identical CDR3 protein sequences are pooled into one entry, listed with their most common genes and DNA. A total of about 720,000 distinct CDR3 sequences appear in this sample, around 20% of them only once. Of the sample, 16% is held by the ten largest clones. The specimen was blood. These receptors came from a woman in her 50s with Graves' hyperthyroidism that later progressed to Graves' ophthalmopathy.

At least ten counts were recorded for this clonotype. This sequence joins TRBV2 and TRBJ1-1; maybe TRBD1 (5 bases). Trimming left V 6 bases short and J 6 bases short, with 23 bases between. The CDR3 contains 16 residues. Germline V gene data show CDR1 as SNHLY and CDR2 as FYNNEI. CDR3 DNA sequence: TGTGCCAGCAGCGGACCGGGACCGAGCCTTGGGGCTGAAGCTTTCTTT. This gives the protein CASSGPGPSLGAEAFF.

This clonotype appeared many times. V usage is TRBV14 and J usage is TRBJ1-2; D is perhaps TRBD1 (6 bases). This CDR3 has 16 amino acids. V was pared by 0 bases and J by 6 bases, with 17 bases between. From germline, CDR1 is SGHDN and CDR2 FVKESK. In DNA form, the CDR3 reads TGTGCCAGCAGCCAAGATCTCTGGACAGAAACGGATGGCTACACCTTC. Translated, it gives CASSQDLWTETDGYTF.

In its sample, this clonotype was seen a few times. The chain has TRBV29-1 and TRBJ1-2; 8 nucleotides agree with TRBD1. In germline, CDR1 is SQVTM, CDR2 ANQGSEA. V lost 4 bases, J lost 4 bases, and 8 bases stayed unmatched. This CDR3 has 14 residues. In DNA form, the CDR3 reads TGCAGCGTTGTCAGGTCAGGGGGCATCTATGGCTACACCTTC. It translates to CSVVRSGGIYGYTF. The full variable domain, in which reference TRBV29-1 and TRBJ1-2 provide the parts outside the CDR3, is SAVISQKPSRDICQRGTSLTIQCQVDSQVTMMFWYRQQPGQSLTLIATANQGSEATYESGFVIDKFPISRPNLTFSTLTVSNMSPEDSSIYLCSVVRSGGIYGYTFGSGTRLTVV.

CDR3 residues: CASSQSAGYGYTF. CDR3 DNA sequence: TGTGCCAGCAGCCAATCCGCGGGCTATGGCTACACCTTC. The rearrangement joins TRBV14 to TRBJ1-2; unclear D gene. V lost 2 bases, J lost 4 bases, and 8 bases lay in between. The germline CDR1 and CDR2 sequences are SGHDN and FVKESK. The CDR3 runs to 13 residues.

This chain links TRBV11-2 with TRBJ1-4; D is ambiguous. CDR1 SGHAT and CDR2 FQNNGV come from the germline V gene. The CDR3 length is 13 residues. V was shortened by 4 bases and J by 8 bases, with 11 bases between the two germline ends. For the CDR3, the DNA is TGTGCCAGCAGCTCCCCGGCCGGAGAAAAACTGTTTTTT. Protein: CASSSPAGEKLFF.

At least ten counts were recorded for this clonotype. The rearrangement joins TRBV2 to TRBJ1-5; D is unclear. There are 11 residues in the CDR3. Germline CDR1 and CDR2: SNHLY and FYNNEI. Between the trimmed V and J ends, which lost 3 bases and 5 bases, there was a span of 2 bases. The CDR3 DNA sequence: TGTGCCAGCAGTGACGATCAGCCCCAGCATTTT. It yields the protein CASSDDQPQHF.

In this sample, this clonotype turned up many times. The V call is TRBV6-1, the J call TRBJ2-7, with D maybe TRBD2 (6 bases). V was clipped by 6 bases and J by 4 bases, with 16 bases between them. The CDR3 has 14 amino acids. Germline CDR1 reads MNHNS; CDR2 reads SASEGT. The CDR3 region is CASRTRRGLYEQYF. CDR3 nucleotide sequence: TGTGCCAGCAGGACCCGGAGGGGACTTTACGAGCAGTACTTC.

V is TRBV20-1 and J is TRBJ2-2; D is undetermined. Germline loops: CDR1 DFQATT, CDR2 SNEGSKA (reference sequence). Deletions cut 1 base from V and 0 bases from J, with 6 bases between. CDR3 size: 14 residues. The CDR3 sequence: CSARGQSNTGELFF. As DNA, the CDR3 is TGCAGTGCTAGAGGGCAGTCGAACACCGGGGAGCTGTTTTTT.

This clonotype was observed many times. The chain couples TRBV20-1 to TRBJ1-6; perhaps TRBD1 as D (5 bases). This CDR3 is built from 15 residues. Germline CDR1 reads DFQATT; CDR2 reads SNEGSKA (reference sequence). The V end was cut by 3 bases, the J end by 4 bases, with 13 bases between. The CDR3 loop is CSASAGSGYNSPLHF. The DNA of the CDR3 is TGCAGTGCTAGTGCAGGGTCGGGTTATAATTCACCCCTCCACTTT.

The chain has TRBV5-1 and TRBJ1-2, with 7 bases aligning to TRBD1. The length of the CDR3 is 14 residues. Germline CDR1 reads SGHRS; CDR2 reads YFSETQ. With V trimmed by 3 bases and J by 6 bases, 8 bases remained unmatched. CDR3 sequence (DNA): TGCGCCAGCAGCTCGACAGGGAACGGGGATGGCTACACCTTC. It specifies CASSSTGNGDGYTF.

At least ten counts were recorded for this clonotype. The chain employs TRBV30 and TRBJ2-5; D gene unclear. This CDR3 spans 11 amino acids. V gave up 2 bases and J gave up 3 bases, with 4 bases separating them. Germline-derived CDR1 and CDR2 are GTSNPN and SVGIG (reference sequence). The CDR3 sequence: CAWSLKETQYF. As DNA, the CDR3 is TGTGCCTGGAGTCTAAAAGAGACCCAGTACTTC.

This clonotype was seen at least ten times. The chain is built from TRBV20-1 and TRBJ2-1; TRBD2 agrees at 7 bases. V was clipped by 1 base and J by 10 bases; unmatched bases: 4. Germline CDR1 DFQATT, CDR2 SNEGSKA (reference sequence). The CDR3 covers 12 residues. CDR3 coding DNA: TGCAGTGCTAGAGGTCTAGCGGACGAGCAGTTCTTC. It is translated as CSARGLADEQFF.

This clonotype appeared a few times. The chain recombines TRBV4-1 with TRBJ2-1; either TRBD1 or TRBD2 may supply D (5 bases each). The CDR3 consists of 16 residues. The germline V and J ends were trimmed by 1 base and 4 bases, with 14 bases remaining between them. Per the germline V gene, CDR1 is MGHRA and CDR2 is YSYEKL. The CDR3 loop reads CASSQARGWGYNEQFF. Written as DNA, the CDR3 is TGCGCCAGCAGCCAAGCCCGCGGGTGGGGGTACAATGAGCAGTTCTTC.

This chain links TRBV20-1 with TRBJ1-6, with D possibly matching TRBD1 (5 bases). The V gene lost 5 bases and the J gene lost 2 bases, with 13 bases spanning the gap. Germline V gene sequence: CDR1 DFQATT, CDR2 SNEGSKA (reference sequence). This CDR3 contains 15 residues. CDR3 coding DNA: TGCAGTGCTCGGACGGGGGACCCCTATAATTCACCCCTCCACTTT. Protein sequence: CSARTGDPYNSPLHF.

This clonotype was detected ten times or more. The gene calls are TRBV11-3 and TRBJ2-1; no reliable D call. Germline loops: CDR1 SGHNT, CDR2 YENEEA. The V end lost 5 bases, the J end lost 0 bases, and 11 bases lay between the germline ends. The CDR3 has 15 residues. DNA for the CDR3: TGTGCCAGCAGCCTGGGTCTAGACTCCTACAATGAGCAGTTCTTC. The encoded protein is CASSLGLDSYNEQFF.

This clonotype came up many times. This chain uses TRBV20-1 with TRBJ2-1; D is ambiguous. The CDR3 consists of 12 residues. The V end lost 4 bases, the J end lost 6 bases, and 10 bases lay between the germline ends. The V gene's germline CDR1 is DFQATT and CDR2 SNEGSKA (reference sequence). CDR3 protein: CSAIFQANEQFF. CDR3 bases: TGCAGTGCTATTTTCCAGGCCAATGAGCAGTTCTTC.

In its sample, this clonotype was seen a few times. This chain uses TRBV4-1 with TRBJ1-5; tentative D call: TRBD1 (6 bases). The CDR3 runs 17 residues. V shed 1 base and J shed 0 bases, with 13 bases lying between them. Germline V lookup: CDR1 MGHRA, CDR2 YSYEKL. The CDR3 DNA reads TGCGCCAGCAGCCAAGTATCGGGACAACCTAGCAATCAGCCCCAGCATTTT. Amino acids: CASSQVSGQPSNQPQHF.

Ten or more counts support this clonotype. The chain uses TRBV13 and TRBJ1-1, with D perhaps TRBD1 (6 bases). CDR3 size: 14 residues. The V and J ends lost 3 bases and 5 bases respectively, with 13 bases between them. Germline V gene sequence: CDR1 PRHDT, CDR2 FYEKMQ (reference sequence). Here the CDR3 DNA reads TGTGCCAGCAGCTTCGGGGGGCGAGGGACTGAAGCTTTCTTT. It is translated as CASSFGGRGTEAFF.

This clonotype appeared a few times. The gene calls are TRBV7-3 and TRBJ2-1; no definite D call. Germline CDR1 and CDR2: SGHTA and FQGTGA. The CDR3 length is 15 residues. Between the trimmed V and J ends, which lost 2 bases and 0 bases, there was a span of 8 bases. CDR3 loop: CASSLQPLSYNEQFF. The DNA of the CDR3 is TGTGCCAGCAGCTTACAGCCGCTCTCCTACAATGAGCAGTTCTTC.

The CDR3 DNA follows: TGTGCCAGCAGCGAGAGATACACAGATACGCAGTATTTT. Translation gives CASSERYTDTQYF. The gene calls are TRBV12-3 or TRBV12-4 and TRBJ2-3; D unresolved. This CDR3 is built from 13 residues. V lost 6 bases, J lost 2 bases, and 9 bases lay in between.

This clonotype was counted a few times. V and J are TRBV9 and TRBJ2-3; 11 nucleotides match TRBD2. The V segment lost 4 bases and the J segment 6 bases; nucleotides outside the gene matches: 10. CDR1 and CDR2 (germline): SGDLS, YYNGEE. The CDR3 runs to 16 residues. CDR3 residues: CASSLHTGTSGDTQYF. The CDR3 nucleotides read TGTGCCAGCAGCCTCCACACGGGGACTAGCGGTGATACGCAGTATTTT.

This sequence joins TRBV18 and TRBJ2-3; no clear D. V lost 6 bases and J 0 bases, leaving 16 bases between the germline ends. The CDR3 runs 16 residues. CDR1 and CDR2 (germline): KGHSH, LQKENI. CDR3 in DNA: TGTGCCAGCTCTCTCGAGGCAGGTTTTAGCACAGATACGCAGTATTTT. Translated, it gives CASSLEAGFSTDTQYF.

J is TRBJ2-4 and V is TRBV9, with D perhaps matching TRBD2 (6 bases). The V gene's germline CDR1 is SGDLS and CDR2 YYNGEE. V lost 0 bases, J lost 1 base, and 14 bases lay in between. The CDR3 is made up of 17 amino acids. CDR3 loop: CASSVDHGGSAKNIQYF. The DNA for the CDR3 is TGTGCCAGCAGCGTAGATCATGGGGGGTCTGCCAAAAACATTCAGTACTTC.

The V call is TRBV5-1, the J call TRBJ2-3; D gene uncertain. The CDR3 has 14 amino acids. V lost 3 bases and J lost 4, with 12 bases in between. Germline V gives CDR1 SGHRS, CDR2 YFSETQ. The CDR3, as DNA: TGCGCCAGCAGCTCAAACTCCTTGCCAGATACGCAGTATTTT. It encodes CASSSNSLPDTQYF.

V usage is TRBV11-1 and J usage is TRBJ2-7, with no clear D. V lost 2 bases and J 6 bases, leaving 5 bases between the germline ends. Germline lookup yields CDR1 SGHAT and CDR2 FQDESV (reference sequence). The CDR3 is made up of 11 amino acids. The CDR3 loop reads CASSLKGEQYF. The CDR3 DNA reads as TGTGCCAGCAGCTTAAAGGGCGAGCAGTACTTC.

This clonotype was found a few times. The rearrangement links TRBV5-1 to TRBJ2-3; 9 positions match TRBD2. The CDR3 covers 17 residues. V shed 0 bases, J shed 0 bases, and the junction held 5 bases outside the gene matches. Germline V CDR1 and CDR2: SGHRS, YFSETQ. The CDR3 DNA follows: TGCGCCAGCAGCTTGGACGTTGCGGGGGGGAGCACAGATACGCAGTATTTT. It is translated as CASSLDVAGGSTDTQYF. The full variable domain, rest sourced from reference TRBV5-1 and TRBJ2-3, is KAGVTQTPRYLIKTRGQQVTLSCSPISGHRSVSWYQQTPGQGLQFLFEYFSETQRNKGNFPGRFSGRQFSNSRSEMNVSTLELGDSALYLCASSLDVAGGSTDTQYFGPGTRLTVL.

This clonotype was detected many times. CDR3: CASSLAPRQGDEQFF. In DNA form, the CDR3 reads TGCGCCAGCAGCTTGGCCCCCCGACAGGGAGATGAGCAGTTCTTC. The rearrangement links TRBV5-1 to TRBJ2-1; 7 bases map to TRBD1. The V gene's germline CDR1 is SGHRS and CDR2 YFSETQ. This CDR3 is 15 amino acids long. Trimming took 0 bases from V and 8 from J; bases not matched to a gene: 8.

This clonotype was seen many times. CDR3 residues: CASSGTAGADTQYF. The CDR3 nucleotides read TGCGCCAGCAGCGGTACGGCGGGGGCAGATACGCAGTATTTT. This chain uses TRBV5-1 with TRBJ2-3; 7 positions agree with TRBD2. Per germline, CDR1 SGHRS and CDR2 YFSETQ. Unmatched junction bases numbered 6, after V lost 4 bases and J lost 4 bases. The CDR3 sequence is 14 residues long. Drawing the rest from reference TRBV5-1 and TRBJ2-3, the complete variable domain is KAGVTQTPRYLIKTRGQQVTLSCSPISGHRSVSWYQQTPGQGLQFLFEYFSETQRNKGNFPGRFSGRQFSNSRSEMNVSTLELGDSALYLCASSGTAGADTQYFGPGTRLTVL.

This clonotype has just a few counts. The V and J genes are TRBV10-3 and TRBJ2-7, with 7 bases fitting TRBD2. Germline V gene sequence: CDR1 ENHRY, CDR2 SYGVKD. V was clipped by 7 bases and J by 0 bases; unmatched bases: 9. The CDR3 covers 15 residues. The CDR3 nucleotides read TGTGCCATCAAAAGCCCGGGGGGAAGCTCCTACGAGCAGTACTTC. Translating gives CAIKSPGGSSYEQYF.

This clonotype occurred many times. V and J are TRBV20-1 and TRBJ2-1; tentatively, D is TRBD1 or TRBD2 (5 bases each). The V end lost 3 bases, the J end lost 4 bases, and 16 bases lay between the germline ends. The CDR3 sequence is 15 residues long. Germline V gives CDR1 DFQATT, CDR2 SNEGSKA (reference sequence). The CDR3 nucleotides are TGCAGTGCTAGGGTCCCGGGGCCATCTTACAATGAGCAGTTCTTC. Protein: CSARVPGPSYNEQFF.

This clonotype occurred many times. CDR3 protein: CASSQAEGGNEQFF. The CDR3, as DNA: TGTGCCAGCAGCCAAGCGGAGGGCGGCAATGAGCAGTTCTTC. The rearrangement joins TRBV3-1 to TRBJ2-1, with D maybe TRBD2 (6 bases). CDR1 is LGHDT, CDR2 YNNKEL, per germline (reference sequence). The CDR3 spans 14 residues. V lost 1 base and J 6 bases, leaving 10 bases between the germline ends.